This T cell receptor (beta chain) came from a study of T-cell memory formation after mild COVID-19. Turning to the study itself: Clusters of TCRs were largely donor specific. Study findings and constraints: Day 15 to 85 contractors were CD4/CD8 balanced; later expanders leaned CD4+.

A note on this clonotype: Its antigen is currently unknown.

V trimming: 4 bases; J trimming: 2 bases; junction bases outside the gene matches: 6. The CDR3 has 14 amino acids. Germline lookup yields CDR1 SGHRS and CDR2 YFSETQ. TCRdb ran MiXCR on the 5' RACE reads and lists one entry per CDR3 protein. The sample records 100,000 to 150,000 distinct CDR3 sequences, about 15% being singletons. The V call is TRBV5-1, the J call TRBJ2-7, with 7 bases aligning to TRBD1. The clonotype comes from an adult woman who had mild COVID-19 (a few samples of this study predate the infection). Cell type and time point are not known. The sequenced material came from PBMCs or a T cell subset sorted from them (not recorded which). In DNA, the CDR3 is TGCGCCAGCAGCGATCGACAGGGAACCTACGAGCAGTACTTC. Amino acid sequence: CASSDRQGTYEQYF.